This TCR beta chain was documented in a study of PD-L1 blockade in urothelial cancer (dated by TCRdb to 2017 to 2019). At the level of the whole study: All patients started therapy around 2014 and received atezolizumab 1,200 mg intravenously every 3 weeks. The study was an exploratory multi-omic analysis of somatic, immune and clinical correlates of response to PD-L1 blockade with atezolizumab in urothelial cancer. Nine patients reached durable clinical benefit, while some 19 patients did not. Pretreatment tumor samples and matched peripheral blood, collected serially before and after atezolizumab treatment, underwent TCR sequencing. Progression-free survival longer than 6 months counted as durable clinical benefit, and TCR features were additionally tested against both progression-free and overall survival. Blood samples were analyzed at 3 weeks after treatment start (second dose) and at 6 weeks after treatment start. Whole exome sequencing and RNA sequencing of pretreatment tumors were performed alongside TCR sequencing in the same patients. Pretreatment blood TCR-seq was available for twenty-nine patients, at least one posttreatment blood collection was obtained for about 24 patients, and tumor TCR-seq was available for about 24 patients. About 90% of the roughly 29 patients were identified as males with urothelial cancer of bladder origin, and a prior smoking history was reported by 18 of 29 patients. An ECOG performance status of 0 or 1 was recorded for the patients, and 0 to 3 prior chemotherapy regimens had been received by the patients. A median of roughly 140,000 T cells and 65,000 to 90,000 unique TCRs was obtained from blood samples, and a median clonality of approximately 0.077 was observed. Beyond this particular receptor, the publication reports: At 3 weeks after the start of treatment, tumor-associated TCR clones in peripheral blood had expanded more in patients with durable benefit (n ≈ 24, p = 0.022). Because the sample size was small (n of about 27) and many exploratory analyses were performed, the results are intended to be hypothesis-generating. A pretreatment peripheral blood TCR clonality below the median was linked to improved progression-free and overall survival.

Each PCR received spiked-in synthetic TCR analog templates so that absolute template abundance could be estimated from read counts. TCRbeta CDR3 regions were amplified from genomic DNA with bias-controlled V and J gene primers using the immunoSEQ assay. Sequencing of rearranged TCRbeta segments was done at approximately 20X coverage. The authors processed their data as follows. Sequencing errors were corrected by clustering and CDR3s were annotated against IMGT to assign V, D and J genes. Downstream analyses used only productive TCRbeta rearrangements and left out out-of-frame or stop-codon sequences. Clonality was computed as one minus Shannon entropy normalized by the log of the number of unique productive sequences. Fisher's exact test with Benjamini-Hochberg correction, at a threshold of adjusted p below 0.01, was used to find clones that differed between time points or between blood and tumor. The source is immuneACCESS, and TCRdb retained only in-frame sequences with V and J called. Part of the clones is not carried over; for the studies checked, unresolved V genes explain less than half of this, and the remainder is unexplained. V, J and clone size are taken as reported in that table, and D and trimming were inferred from the DNA itself. For this sample the table gives fewer than 90,000 clones, of which around 90% were detected only once. 0.87% of the sample lies in the top ten.

Worth noting for this clone: Which antigen it targets is not known. Per-nucleotide qualities are absent, and no much larger clonotype sits a single base away.

In light of the paper, this sample's time point label describes: peripheral blood 6 weeks after treatment start. The cohort comprised more than 25 patients with locally advanced or metastatic urothelial carcinoma treated at Memorial Sloan Kettering on a trial protocol. Peripheral blood mononuclear cells were collected pretreatment and during treatment, with between 1 and 8 total time points obtained per patient. The Qiagen DNeasy Blood extraction kit was used to purify genomic DNA from total PBMCs and tumor samples. PBMCs were collected pretreatment and during treatment, and were isolated and stored as previously described. The germline V gene supplies CDR1 SGHRS and CDR2 YFSETQ. Trimmed from V: 2 bases; trimmed from J: 4 bases; junction bases lacking a gene match: 9. The CDR3 has 17 amino acids, counting the end cysteine and phenylalanine. The retained sequence is limited to the CDR3, 51 bases, with the frame set at the first base.

Recombination connected TRBV5-1 to TRBJ2-1, with 10 bases matching TRBD2. The sample in question was PBMCs, obtained around atezolizumab (anti-PD-L1) treatment. This receptor was obtained from a woman over 75 with urothelial cancer. The nucleotide sequence reads as follows: TGCGCCAGCAGCTTCGGAAGCGGGAGGGCTACGTACAATGAGCAGTTCTTC. It translates to CASSFGSGRATYNEQFF.